This T cell receptor (beta chain) was identified in a study of cytomegalovirus exposure and HLA in healthy donors. The overall study: Earlier sequencing of 150 million to 200 million T cells yielded under 120 million unique TCR beta sequences.

Study-wide results and caveats: Rare sequences made up most TCRs, while some public TCRs were found in many donors.

The ends were cut back, 5 bases at V and 5 bases at J, with 9 bases in the middle. Germline CDR1 is MNHEY and CDR2 is SVGAGI. The CDR3 runs 12 residues. PCR primers comprised 60 Vbeta and 13 Jbeta primers. Assay: immunoSEQ multiplex PCR; the TCRdb copy retains only in-frame clones and omits some. Of 150,000 to 180,000 clones listed, 80% are singletons. As for this clone: The antigen remains unidentified. At the DNA level, this CDR3 is encoded by other sequences in the same sample as well.

This receptor was identified in a man aged 25-45 years in good health and CMV-seropositive. The sample comprised PBMCs. The gene calls are TRBV6-5 and TRBJ2-5; D may be TRBD2 (6 bases). This chain's CDR3 is CASSPGGETQYF. The DNA for the CDR3 is TGTGCCAGCAGTCCCGGAGGGGAGACCCAGTACTTC.